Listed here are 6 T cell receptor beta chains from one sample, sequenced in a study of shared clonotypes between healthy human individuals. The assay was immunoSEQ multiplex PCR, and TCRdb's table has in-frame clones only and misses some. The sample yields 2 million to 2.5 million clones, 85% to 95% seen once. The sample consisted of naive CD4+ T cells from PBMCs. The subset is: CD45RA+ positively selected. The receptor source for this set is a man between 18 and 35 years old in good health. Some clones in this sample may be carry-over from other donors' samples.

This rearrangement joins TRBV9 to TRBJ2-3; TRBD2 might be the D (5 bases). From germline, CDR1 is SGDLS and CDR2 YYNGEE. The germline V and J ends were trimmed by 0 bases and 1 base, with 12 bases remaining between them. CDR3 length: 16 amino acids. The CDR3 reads CASSVGDTEGTDTQYF. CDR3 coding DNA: TGTGCCAGCAGCGTAGGTGACACGGAGGGCACAGATACGCAGTATTTT.

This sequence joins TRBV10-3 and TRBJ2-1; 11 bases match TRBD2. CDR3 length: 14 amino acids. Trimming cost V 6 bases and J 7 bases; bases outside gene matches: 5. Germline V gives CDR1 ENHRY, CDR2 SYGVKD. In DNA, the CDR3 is TGTGCCATCAGCCGGACTAGCGGGCTTAATGAGCAGTTCTTC. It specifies CAISRTSGLNEQFF.

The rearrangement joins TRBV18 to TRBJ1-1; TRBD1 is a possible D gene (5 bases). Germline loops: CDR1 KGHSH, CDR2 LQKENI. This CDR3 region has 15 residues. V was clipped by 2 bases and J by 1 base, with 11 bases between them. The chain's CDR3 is CASSPTQGANTEAFF. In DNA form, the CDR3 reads TGTGCCAGCTCACCAACCCAGGGAGCGAACACTGAAGCTTTCTTT. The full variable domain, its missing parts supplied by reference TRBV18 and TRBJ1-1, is NAGVMQNPRHLVRRRGQEARLRCSPMKGHSHVYWYRQLPEEGLKFMVYLQKENIIDESGMPKERFSAEFPKEGPSILRIQQVVRGDSAAYFCASSPTQGANTEAFFGQGTRLTVV.

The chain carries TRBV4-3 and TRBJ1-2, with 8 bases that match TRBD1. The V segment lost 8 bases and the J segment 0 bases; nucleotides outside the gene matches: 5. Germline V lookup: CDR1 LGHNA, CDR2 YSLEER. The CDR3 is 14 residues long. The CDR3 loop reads CASSPTGANYGYTF. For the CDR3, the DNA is TGCGCCAGCTCCCCGACAGGGGCTAACTATGGCTACACCTTC.

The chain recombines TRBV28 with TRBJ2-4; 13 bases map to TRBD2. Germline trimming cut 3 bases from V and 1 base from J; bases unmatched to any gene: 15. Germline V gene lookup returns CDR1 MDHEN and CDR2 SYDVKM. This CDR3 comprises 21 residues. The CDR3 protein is CASSLSFWTSGSRGAKNIQYF. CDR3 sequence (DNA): TGTGCCAGCAGTTTGTCCTTTTGGACTAGCGGGAGTCGGGGGGCCAAAAACATTCAGTACTTC.

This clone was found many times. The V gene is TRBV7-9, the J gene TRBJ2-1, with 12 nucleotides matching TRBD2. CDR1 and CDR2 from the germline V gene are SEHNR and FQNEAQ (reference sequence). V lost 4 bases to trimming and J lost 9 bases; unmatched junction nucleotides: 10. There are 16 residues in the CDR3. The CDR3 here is CASSSSLAGGPGEQFF. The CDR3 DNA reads TGTGCCAGCAGCTCATCACTAGCGGGAGGCCCTGGTGAGCAGTTCTTC.